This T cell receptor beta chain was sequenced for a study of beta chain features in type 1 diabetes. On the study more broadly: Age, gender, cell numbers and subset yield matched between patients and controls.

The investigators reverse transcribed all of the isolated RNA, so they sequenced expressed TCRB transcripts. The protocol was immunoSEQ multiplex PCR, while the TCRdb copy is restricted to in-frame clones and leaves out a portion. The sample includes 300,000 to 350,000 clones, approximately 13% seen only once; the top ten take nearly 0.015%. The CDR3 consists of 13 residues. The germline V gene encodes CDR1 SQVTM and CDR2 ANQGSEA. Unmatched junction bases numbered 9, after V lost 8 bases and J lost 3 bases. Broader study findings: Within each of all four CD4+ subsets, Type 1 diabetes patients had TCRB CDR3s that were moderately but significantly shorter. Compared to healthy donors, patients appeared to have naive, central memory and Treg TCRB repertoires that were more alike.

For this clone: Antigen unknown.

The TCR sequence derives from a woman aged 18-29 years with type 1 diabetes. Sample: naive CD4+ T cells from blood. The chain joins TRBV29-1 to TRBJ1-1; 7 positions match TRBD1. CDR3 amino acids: CSTSTGVDTEAFF. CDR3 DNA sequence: TGCAGCACCTCTACAGGGGTGGACACTGAAGCTTTCTTT. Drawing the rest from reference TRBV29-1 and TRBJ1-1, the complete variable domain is SAVISQKPSRDICQRGTSLTIQCQVDSQVTMMFWYRQQPGQSLTLIATANQGSEATYESGFVIDKFPISRPNLTFSTLTVSNMSPEDSSIYLCSTSTGVDTEAFFGQGTRLTVV.